The sequence of this TCR beta chain was determined in a study of molecular identifiers for immune sequencing clone quantification. Study overall: Replicate RNA from roughly 20,000 or 100,000 naive CD8 T cells formed five aliquots; four were sequenced.

Findings and caveats of the study: Sizes of clones that are highly expanded could be underestimated (if identical TCR molecules share a barcode).

Previously described methods and listed TCR primers were used for bulk TCR libraries. A single record per CDR3 protein comes from TCRdb applying MiXCR to the PCR reads. Here the sample spans 550,000 to 750,000 distinct CDR3 sequences, 20% being singletons. Naive CD8 T cells underwent sorting with the CD8+CD4-CCR7+CD45RA+ definition. To note about this clonotype: The antigen remains undetermined. Given a much more abundant clone one base away, this may be a read error.

The length of the CDR3 is 14 residues. V gene TRBV5-3 combines with J gene TRBJ1-6, with D perhaps TRBD1 (5 bases). TRBV5-3 is flagged as an ORF with uncertain function. This TCR was sampled from a human donor in good health. Some libraries in this study had Jurkat cell RNA spiked in. The sequencing sample was made of naive CD8+ T cells from blood, with Jurkat cell RNA spiked in. The subset is: FACS-sorted CD8+CD4-CCR7+CD45RA+ naive T cells. CDR3: CASSLGDRNPPLHF. CDR3 nucleotides: TGTGCCAGCAGCTTGGGAGACAGAAATCCACCCCTCCACTTT.